Listed here are 12 T cell receptor beta chains from one sample, sequenced in a study of OX40 agonist ivuxolimab in advanced cancers. Repertoires were generated with immunoSEQ multiplex PCR, while TCRdb's copy carries only in-frame clones and drops some. The profile shows 30,000 to 40,000 clones, 70% to 80% of them singletons. The source material was CD4+ or CD8+ T cells sorted from blood, sampled in a trial of the OX40 agonist ivuxolimab. The source of these receptors is an adult with an advanced solid tumor such as melanoma, head and neck, liver or kidney cancer.

This chain uses TRBV5-1 with TRBJ2-2; a weak D match, TRBD1 (6 bases). Trimming removed 0 bases from V and 8 bases from J, with 17 bases in between. Germline-derived CDR1 and CDR2 are SGHRS and YFSETQ. The CDR3 length is 16 residues. CDR3 amino acids: CASSLGHQGTVGELFF. The CDR3 nucleotides read TGCGCCAGCAGCTTGGGACACCAGGGGACGGTTGGGGAGCTGTTTTTT.

This clone occurred a few times. V usage is TRBV4-1 and J usage is TRBJ1-1; perhaps TRBD1 as D (6 bases). The CDR3 spans 17 residues. V lost 4 bases to trimming and J lost 1 base, with 19 bases between them. The germline V gene encodes CDR1 MGHRA and CDR2 YSYEKL. CDR3 coding DNA: TGCGCCAGCAGCCTGCCGAGGAACTGGACAGCGAACACTGAAGCTTTCTTT. Translation gives CASSLPRNWTANTEAFF.

This chain joins TRBV10-3 and TRBJ2-7; D not certain. CDR1 is ENHRY, CDR2 SYGVKD, per germline. V lost 3 bases to trimming and J lost 4 bases, with 13 bases between them. The CDR3 is made up of 14 amino acids. CDR3 amino acids: CAISDMDSPYEQYF. The CDR3 DNA sequence: TGTGCCATCAGTGATATGGATAGCCCTTACGAGCAGTACTTC.

This clone was detected only once. CDR3 sequence (DNA): TGCGCCAGCAGCTTGGATGGGGATCGGGCGAATGAGCAGTTCTTC. Protein sequence: CASSLDGDRANEQFF. The chain recombines TRBV5-1 with TRBJ2-1, with unresolved D. Germline CDR1 and CDR2: SGHRS and YFSETQ. The V gene lost 0 bases and the J gene lost 7 bases, with 14 bases spanning the gap. The CDR3 is made up of 15 amino acids. The full variable domain, rest sourced from reference TRBV5-1 and TRBJ2-1, is KAGVTQTPRYLIKTRGQQVTLSCSPISGHRSVSWYQQTPGQGLQFLFEYFSETQRNKGNFPGRFSGRQFSNSRSEMNVSTLELGDSALYLCASSLDGDRANEQFFGPGTRLTVL.

The rearrangement joins TRBV18 to TRBJ2-2; D not certain. Germline CDR1 and CDR2: KGHSH and LQKENI. The V end lost 3 bases, the J end lost 5 bases, and 4 bases lay between the germline ends. The CDR3 contains 12 residues. For the CDR3, the DNA is TGTGCCAGCTCACCCGAAACCGGGGAGCTGTTTTTT. Translated, it gives CASSPETGELFF. Full variable domain (rest looked up from reference TRBV18 and TRBJ2-2): NAGVMQNPRHLVRRRGQEARLRCSPMKGHSHVYWYRQLPEEGLKFMVYLQKENIIDESGMPKERFSAEFPKEGPSILRIQQVVRGDSAAYFCASSPETGELFFGEGSRLTVL.

This clone has more than one count but fewer than ten. CDR3 protein: CASSLGGLKGGYTF. The CDR3 DNA reads TGCGCCAGCAGCTTGGGGGGCCTTAAGGGAGGCTACACCTTC. The chain employs TRBV5-1 and TRBJ1-2; the D gene is possibly TRBD1 (5 bases). V was clipped by 0 bases and J by 8 bases, with 14 bases between them. Looked up from germline, CDR1 is SGHRS and CDR2 is YFSETQ. The CDR3 is 14 residues long.

The genes are TRBV18 and TRBJ1-1; perhaps TRBD1 as D (6 bases). Germline V gene sequence: CDR1 KGHSH, CDR2 LQKENI. This CDR3 spans 13 amino acids. Trimming pared 5 bases from V and 1 base from J, leaving 8 bases between. In nucleotides, the CDR3 is TGTGCCAGCTCAACGGACAGGAACACTGAAGCTTTCTTT. This codes for CASSTDRNTEAFF.

The chain combines TRBV1 with TRBJ1-4. TRBV1 is assigned pseudogene status. The CDR3 consists of 17 residues. Written as DNA, the CDR3 is TGCACCAGCAGCCAAGAAAAGGGAATGACAACTAATGAAAAACTGTTTTTT. It yields the protein CTSSQEKGMTTNEKLFF.

The chain has TRBV11-2 and TRBJ1-4; TRBD1 is a possible D gene (5 bases). Germline CDR1 reads SGHAT; CDR2 reads FQNNGV. The ends were cut back, 5 bases at V and 7 bases at J, with 17 bases in the middle. This CDR3 has 15 amino acids. The chain's CDR3 is CASSPGWGRGEKLFF. CDR3 DNA sequence: TGTGCCAGCAGCCCCGGGTGGGGAAGGGGTGAAAAACTGTTTTTT.

The V and J genes are TRBV28 and TRBJ1-4, with 10 bases aligning to TRBD1. Germline V gives CDR1 MDHEN, CDR2 SYDVKM. The CDR3 totals 17 residues. Trimming cost V 4 bases and J 7 bases; bases outside gene matches: 12. As DNA, the CDR3 is TGTGCCAGCAGTTCGACAGGGGGCGGTCGTAATCGTGAAAAACTGTTTTTT. Amino acids: CASSSTGGGRNREKLFF.

The chain carries TRBV19 and TRBJ1-2, with unresolved D. The germline V and J ends were trimmed by 2 bases and 4 bases, with 11 bases remaining between them. Germline V lookup: CDR1 LNHDA, CDR2 SQIVND (reference sequence). There are 14 residues in the CDR3. CDR3 sequence (DNA): TGTGCCAGTAGTATAAATGTTCCCTTCTATGGCTACACCTTC. Translated: CASSINVPFYGYTF.

The chain has TRBV7-7 and TRBJ2-2; D is perhaps TRBD2 (6 bases). CDR1 and CDR2 (germline): SSHAT, FNYEAQ (reference sequence). V gave up 4 bases and J gave up 12 bases, with 15 bases separating them. This CDR3 is 13 amino acids long. CDR3 residues: CASSSTLGGKLFF. The DNA of the CDR3 is TGTGCCAGCAGCTCGACCTTGGGGGGAAAGCTGTTTTTT. The whole variable domain, remainder taken from reference TRBV7-7 and TRBJ2-2, is GAGVSQSPRYKVTKRGQDVTLRCDPISSHATLYWYQQALGQGPEFLTYFNYEAQPDKSGLPSDRFSAERPEGSISTLTIQRTEQRDSAMYRCASSSTLGGKLFFGEGSRLTVL.